This TCR beta chain was captured in a study of cytomegalovirus exposure and HLA in healthy donors. The CDR3 is 15 amino acids. The V gene's germline CDR1 is MNHEY and CDR2 SVGAGI. V was trimmed by 5 bases and J by 2 bases, leaving 16 bases between them. With 60 Vbeta and 13 Jbeta primers, the PCR was carried out. This table comes from immunoSEQ multiplex PCR, and its TCRdb copy is limited to in-frame clones, with some not included. In the table there are over 80,000 clones, 81% of which are singletons. Sequencing used PBMCs. The clonotype was recovered from a man in his forties in good health and CMV-seropositive. The chain uses TRBV6-5 and TRBJ2-7; possibly TRBD1 for D (8 bases). CDR3 in amino acids: CASSPRTGRAYEQYF. The CDR3 DNA reads TGTGCCAGCAGTCCCCGGACAGGGAGGGCCTACGAGCAGTACTTC.